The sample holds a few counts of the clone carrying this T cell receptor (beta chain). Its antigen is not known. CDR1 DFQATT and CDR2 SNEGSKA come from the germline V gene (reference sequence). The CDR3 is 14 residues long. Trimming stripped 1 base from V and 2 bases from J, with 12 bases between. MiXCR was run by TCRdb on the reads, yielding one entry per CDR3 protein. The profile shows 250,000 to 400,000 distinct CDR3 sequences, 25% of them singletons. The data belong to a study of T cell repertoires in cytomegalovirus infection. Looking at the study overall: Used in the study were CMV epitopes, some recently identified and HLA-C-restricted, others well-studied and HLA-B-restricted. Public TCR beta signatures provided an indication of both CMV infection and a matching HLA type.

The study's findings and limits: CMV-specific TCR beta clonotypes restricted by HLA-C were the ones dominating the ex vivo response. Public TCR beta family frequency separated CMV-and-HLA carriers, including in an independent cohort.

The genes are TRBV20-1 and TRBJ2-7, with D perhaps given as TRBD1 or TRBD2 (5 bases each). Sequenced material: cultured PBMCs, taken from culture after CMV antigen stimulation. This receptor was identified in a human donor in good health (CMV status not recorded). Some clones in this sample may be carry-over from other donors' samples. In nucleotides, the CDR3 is TGCAGTGCTAGAGTCCCGGGACGGGCCTACGAGCAGTACTTC. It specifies CSARVPGRAYEQYF.